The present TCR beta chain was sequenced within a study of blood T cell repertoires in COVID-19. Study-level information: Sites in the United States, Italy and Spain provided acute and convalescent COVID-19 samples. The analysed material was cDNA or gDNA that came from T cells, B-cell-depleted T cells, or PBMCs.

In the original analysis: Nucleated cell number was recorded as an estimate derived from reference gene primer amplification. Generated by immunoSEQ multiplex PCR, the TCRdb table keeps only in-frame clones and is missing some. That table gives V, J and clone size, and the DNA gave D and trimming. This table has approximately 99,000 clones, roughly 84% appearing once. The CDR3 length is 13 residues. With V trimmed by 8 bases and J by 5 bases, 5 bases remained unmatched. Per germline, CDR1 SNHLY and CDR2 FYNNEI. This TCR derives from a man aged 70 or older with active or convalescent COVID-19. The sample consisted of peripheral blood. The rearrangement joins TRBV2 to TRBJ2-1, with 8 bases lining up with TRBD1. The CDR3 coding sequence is TGTGCCAGCCGACAGGGGCAGGACAATGAGCAGTTCTTC. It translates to CASRQGQDNEQFF.